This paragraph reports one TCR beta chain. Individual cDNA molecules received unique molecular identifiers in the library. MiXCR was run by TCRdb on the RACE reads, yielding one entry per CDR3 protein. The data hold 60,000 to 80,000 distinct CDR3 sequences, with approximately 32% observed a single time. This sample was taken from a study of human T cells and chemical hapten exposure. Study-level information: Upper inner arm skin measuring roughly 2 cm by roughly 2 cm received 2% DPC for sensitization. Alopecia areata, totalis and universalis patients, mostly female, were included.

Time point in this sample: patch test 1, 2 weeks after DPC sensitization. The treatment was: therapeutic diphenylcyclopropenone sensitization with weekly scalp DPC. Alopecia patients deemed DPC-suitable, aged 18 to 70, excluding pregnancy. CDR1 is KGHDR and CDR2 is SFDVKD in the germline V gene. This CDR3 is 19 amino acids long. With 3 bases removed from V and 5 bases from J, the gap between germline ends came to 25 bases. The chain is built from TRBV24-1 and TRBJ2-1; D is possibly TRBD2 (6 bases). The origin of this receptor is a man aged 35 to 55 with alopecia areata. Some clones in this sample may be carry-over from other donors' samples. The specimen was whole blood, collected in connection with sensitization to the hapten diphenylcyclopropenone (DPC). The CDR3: CATSDPTGGGISRDNEQFF. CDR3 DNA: TGTGCCACCAGTGATCCTACAGGAGGAGGGATCAGTAGGGACAATGAGCAGTTCTTC.